Each of the 17 T cell receptor beta chains below was sequenced from the same sample in a study of molecular identifiers for immune sequencing clone quantification. TCRdb reanalysed the PCR reads using MiXCR and keeps one entry per CDR3 protein. The sample lists 88,000 or so distinct CDR3 sequences; 21% were seen once. Input material: naive CD8+ T cells from blood, with Jurkat cell RNA spiked in. Stated subset: FACS-sorted CD8+CD4-CCR7+CD45RA+ naive T cells. The origin of the receptors is a human donor in good health. Some libraries in this study had Jurkat cell RNA spiked in.

This clonotype has more than one count but fewer than ten. The chain links TRBV5-1 to TRBJ2-1, with 10 bases fitting TRBD1. CDR3 size: 15 residues. V dropped 5 bases and J dropped 2; count of bases not matched to a gene: 4. CDR1 is SGHRS and CDR2 is YFSETQ in the germline V gene. CDR3 sequence: CASREGQGPYNEQFF. The CDR3 DNA reads as TGCGCCAGCAGAGAGGGACAGGGGCCCTACAATGAGCAGTTCTTC.

A few counts support this clonotype. The chain uses TRBV4-3 and TRBJ2-7, with TRBD1 matching over 7 bases. The germline gives CDR1 LGHNA, CDR2 YSLEER. This CDR3 has 15 amino acids. V shed 1 base, J shed 5 bases, and the junction held 8 bases outside the gene matches. The CDR3, as DNA: TGCGCCAGCAGCCAAGGAGTACAGGGGTTCAACGAGCAGTACTTC. Protein product: CASSQGVQGFNEQYF.

This clonotype was recorded a few times. CDR3 sequence reads: CASSVAPRLDDRGDTQYF. The CDR3 nucleotides are TGTGCCAGCAGCGTAGCCCCTCGACTAGACGACCGGGGAGATACGCAGTATTTT. The rearrangement joins TRBV9 to TRBJ2-3; D may be TRBD2 (6 bases). This CDR3 region has 18 residues. Germline-derived CDR1 and CDR2 are SGDLS and YYNGEE. V was shortened by 0 bases and J by 5 bases, with 22 bases between the two germline ends.

This clonotype was found many times. This chain uses TRBV4-3 with TRBJ1-5; no clear D gene. The germline V gene encodes CDR1 LGHNA and CDR2 YSLEER. The CDR3 is 13 amino acids. Deletions cut 2 bases from V and 6 bases from J, with 8 bases between. CDR3 region: CASSQFRSQPQHF. The CDR3, as DNA: TGCGCCAGCAGCCAATTCCGATCTCAGCCCCAGCATTTT.

The gene calls are TRBV27 and TRBJ2-6; D may match TRBD1 or TRBD2 (5 bases each). V was cut by 5 bases and J by 0 bases, with 17 bases left in between. This CDR3 comprises 18 residues. Germline V gene data show CDR1 as MNHEY and CDR2 as SMNVEV (reference sequence). Here the CDR3 DNA reads TGTGCCAGCAGTACCCGGGACCACTCCTACTCTGGGGCCAACGTCCTGACTTTC. It encodes CASSTRDHSYSGANVLTF.

The J gene is TRBJ1-1, the V gene TRBV12-3 or TRBV12-4, with no clear D. The CDR3 is 17 residues long. The V end lost 3 bases, the J end lost 0 bases, and 17 bases lay between the germline ends. CDR3 nucleotide sequence: TGTGCCAGCAGTTTTTTGAGCTCACAAAACATGAACACTGAAGCTTTCTTT. Protein sequence: CASSFLSSQNMNTEAFF.

This clonotype was recorded at least ten times. The chain recombines TRBV11-2 with TRBJ2-3; 9 nucleotides line up with TRBD2. Germline trimming cut 6 bases from V and 1 base from J; bases unmatched to any gene: 14. CDR1 and CDR2 from the germline V gene are SGHAT and FQNNGV. The CDR3 covers 18 residues. The CDR3 loop reads CASRQGLAGRGGTDTQYF. CDR3 sequence (DNA): TGTGCCAGCAGACAGGGGCTAGCGGGACGAGGTGGCACAGATACGCAGTATTTT.

This clonotype has just a few counts. V is TRBV7-9 and J is TRBJ2-5; TRBD2 agrees at 7 bases. CDR1 and CDR2 from the germline V gene are SEHNR and FQNEAQ (reference sequence). Germline trimming cut 5 bases from V and 3 bases from J; bases unmatched to any gene: 6. This CDR3 region has 14 residues. The CDR3 loop is CASSPRLAEETQYF. The CDR3 DNA follows: TGTGCCAGCAGCCCGCGACTAGCTGAAGAGACCCAGTACTTC. Combining the CDR3 with reference TRBV7-9 and TRBJ2-5 gives the whole variable domain DTGVSQNPRHKITKRGQNVTFRCDPISEHNRLYWYRQTLGQGPEFLTYFQNEAQLEKSRLLSDRFSAERPKGSFSTLEIQRTEQGDSAMYLCASSPRLAEETQYFGPGTRLLVL.

This clonotype was counted at least ten times. The V and J genes are TRBV5-1 and TRBJ2-7; D is perhaps TRBD2 (5 bases). Trimming took 3 bases from V and 5 from J, leaving 15 bases between them. This CDR3 is built from 14 residues. Germline CDR1 SGHRS, CDR2 YFSETQ. The CDR3 here is CASSSRTILDEQYF. The CDR3 DNA reads as TGCGCCAGCAGCTCTCGGACCATACTAGACGAGCAGTACTTC.

This clonotype was picked up many times. The chain is built from TRBV29-1 and TRBJ2-3, with 10 bases aligning to TRBD2. The germline V gene encodes CDR1 SQVTM and CDR2 ANQGSEA. The CDR3 totals 15 residues. V dropped 0 bases and J dropped 6; count of bases not matched to a gene: 6. CDR3 sequence: CSVEDPSGRADTQYF. DNA of the CDR3: TGCAGCGTTGAAGATCCTAGCGGGAGAGCCGATACGCAGTATTTT.

Many counts were recorded for this clonotype. The CDR3 coding sequence is TGCGCCAGCAGCAGGACAGGGGGGATGAACACTGAAGCTTTCTTT. Amino acids: CASSRTGGMNTEAFF. The rearrangement joins TRBV5-1 to TRBJ1-1; 10 bases are shared with TRBD1. CDR1 and CDR2 (germline): SGHRS, YFSETQ. The CDR3 has 15 amino acids. The junction had 3 bases not matched to a gene; V was cut back by 4 bases and J by 0 bases.

Remarks on this clonotype: Given a much more abundant clone one base away, this may be a read error. J is TRBJ2-4 and V is TRBV7-9; possibly TRBD1 for D (5 bases). Germline lookup yields CDR1 SEHNR and CDR2 FQNEAQ (reference sequence). V lost 10 bases and J lost 6, with 16 bases in between. The CDR3 covers 13 residues. The CDR3 region is CATTWGGANIQYF. The CDR3 bases are TGTGCCACCACATGGGGTGGGGCAAACATTCAGTACTTC.

This clonotype was observed a few times. The chain links TRBV11-2 to TRBJ2-7; 7 bases map to TRBD2. This CDR3 has 15 residues. The germline CDR1 and CDR2 sequences are SGHAT and FQNNGV. Unmatched junction bases numbered 7, after V lost 3 bases and J lost 2 bases. Written as DNA, the CDR3 is TGTGCCAGCAGCTTCGGGCTAGCGGAAGCCTACGAGCAGTACTTC. It codes for CASSFGLAEAYEQYF.

With respect to this clonotype: Here the CDR3 omits its conserved ending phenylalanine or tryptophan, so a read error is the likely source. This chain connects TRBV5-3 to TRBJ2-3; TRBD2 matches at 9 bases. Being an ORF, TRBV5-3 has a function that is uncertain. The length of the CDR3 is 17 residues. The J segment lost 5 bases and the V segment lost 8 bases, leaving 18 bases of the junction unmatched. The CDR3 DNA follows: TGTGCCAGCAGCGATCCTGGGGCTAGCGGGGTGGTAGATACGCAGTATTGT. Protein: CASSDPGASGVVDTQYC.

This clonotype has ten or more counts. The CDR3 reads CASSLQVTEAFF. In nucleotides, the CDR3 is TGTGCCAGCAGCCTACAAGTGACTGAAGCTTTCTTT. The chain joins TRBV7-9 to TRBJ1-1, with D uncertain. The V gene lost 5 bases and the J gene lost 5 bases, with 9 bases spanning the gap. Germline loops: CDR1 SEHNR, CDR2 FQNEAQ (reference sequence). This CDR3 spans 12 amino acids.

This sequence joins TRBV7-9 and TRBJ2-1; TRBD2 agrees at 7 bases. The CDR3 is made up of 15 amino acids. Germline loops: CDR1 SEHNR, CDR2 FQNEAQ (reference sequence). The V gene end was trimmed by 2 bases and the J gene end by 3 bases; junction bases not matched to a gene: 4. DNA for the CDR3: TGTGCCAGCAGCTTAAGGCTAGCGGACTACAATGAGCAGTTCTTC. This sequence encodes CASSLRLADYNEQFF.

About this clonotype itself: Since a much larger clone is just one base distant, this may be a read error. The chain couples TRBV11-2 to TRBJ2-7; the D gene could be TRBD1 or TRBD2 (5 bases each). The CDR3 has 15 amino acids. The germline V gene encodes CDR1 SGHAT and CDR2 FQNNGV. This chain's CDR3 is CAGSLEQGPNYEQYF. The CDR3 DNA sequence: TGTGCCGGCAGCTTAGAGCAGGGACCGAACTACGAGCAGTACTTC.